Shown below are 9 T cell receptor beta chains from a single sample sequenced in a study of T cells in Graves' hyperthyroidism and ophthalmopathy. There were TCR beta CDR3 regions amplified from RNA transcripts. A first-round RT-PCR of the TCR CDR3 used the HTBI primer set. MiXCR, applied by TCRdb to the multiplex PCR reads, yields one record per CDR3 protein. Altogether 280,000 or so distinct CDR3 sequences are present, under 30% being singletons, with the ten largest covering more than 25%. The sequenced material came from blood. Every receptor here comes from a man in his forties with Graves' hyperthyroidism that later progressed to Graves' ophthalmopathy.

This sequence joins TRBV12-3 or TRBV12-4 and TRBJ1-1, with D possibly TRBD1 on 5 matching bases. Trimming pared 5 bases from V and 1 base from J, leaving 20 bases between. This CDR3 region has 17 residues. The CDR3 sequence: CASSHRPLGGANTEAFF. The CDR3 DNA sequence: TGTGCCAGCAGTCACAGGCCGTTAGGAGGGGCGAACACTGAAGCTTTCTTT.

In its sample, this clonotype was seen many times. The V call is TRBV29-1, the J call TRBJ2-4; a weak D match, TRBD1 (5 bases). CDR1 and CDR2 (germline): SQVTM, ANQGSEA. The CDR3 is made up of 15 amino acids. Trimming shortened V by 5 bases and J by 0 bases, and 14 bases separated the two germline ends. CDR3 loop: CSVTSTGVAKNIQYF. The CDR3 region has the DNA TGCAGCGTTACATCTACAGGTGTAGCCAAAAACATTCAGTACTTC.

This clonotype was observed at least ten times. The CDR3 region has the DNA TGTGCCATCAAGCTGGGGGGGGATACGCAGTATTTT. Residues: CAIKLGGDTQYF. The chain has TRBV10-3 and TRBJ2-3; TRBD2 matches at 7 bases. V shed 7 bases, J shed 6 bases, and the junction held 4 bases outside the gene matches. The CDR3 totals 12 residues. From germline, CDR1 is ENHRY and CDR2 SYGVKD.

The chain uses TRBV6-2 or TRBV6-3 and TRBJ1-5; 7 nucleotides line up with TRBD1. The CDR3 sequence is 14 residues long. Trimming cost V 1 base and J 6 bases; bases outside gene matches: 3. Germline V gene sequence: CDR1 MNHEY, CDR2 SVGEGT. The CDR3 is CASSYLGGPQPQHF. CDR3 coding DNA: TGTGCCAGCAGTTACTTAGGGGGCCCTCAGCCCCAGCATTTT.

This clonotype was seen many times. In DNA, the CDR3 is TGCGCCAGCGGTAGAGGGGAGGCCTACGAGCAGTACTTC. Residues: CASGRGEAYEQYF. The J gene is TRBJ2-7, the V gene TRBV5-1; a weak D match, TRBD2 (6 bases). Trimming left V 7 bases short and J 2 bases short, with 13 bases between. The germline CDR1 and CDR2 sequences are SGHRS and YFSETQ. This CDR3 region has 13 residues. Drawing the rest from reference TRBV5-1 and TRBJ2-7, the complete variable domain is KAGVTQTPRYLIKTRGQQVTLSCSPISGHRSVSWYQQTPGQGLQFLFEYFSETQRNKGNFPGRFSGRQFSNSRSEMNVSTLELGDSALYLCASGRGEAYEQYFGPGTRLTVT.

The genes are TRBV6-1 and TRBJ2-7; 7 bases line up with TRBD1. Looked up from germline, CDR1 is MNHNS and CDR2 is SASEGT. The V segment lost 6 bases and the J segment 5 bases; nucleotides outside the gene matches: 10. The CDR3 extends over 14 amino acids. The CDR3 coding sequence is TGTGCCAGCAGCCCGCGGACAGGCGAGAACGAGCAGTACTTC. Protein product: CASSPRTGENEQYF.

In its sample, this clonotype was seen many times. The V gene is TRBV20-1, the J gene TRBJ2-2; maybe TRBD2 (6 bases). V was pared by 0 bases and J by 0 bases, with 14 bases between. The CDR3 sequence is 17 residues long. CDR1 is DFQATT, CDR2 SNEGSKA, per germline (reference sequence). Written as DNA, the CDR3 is TGCAGTGCTAGAGAACCCACCGGGACTTCGAACACCGGGGAGCTGTTTTTT. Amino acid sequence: CSAREPTGTSNTGELFF.

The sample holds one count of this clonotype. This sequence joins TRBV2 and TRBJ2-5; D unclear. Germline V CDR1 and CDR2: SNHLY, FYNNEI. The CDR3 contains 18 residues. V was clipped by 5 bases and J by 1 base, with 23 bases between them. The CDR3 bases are TGTGCCAGCAGTCCCCGCGGACCCAACAGTCCAACCCAAGAGACCCAGTACTTC. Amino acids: CASSPRGPNSPTQETQYF.

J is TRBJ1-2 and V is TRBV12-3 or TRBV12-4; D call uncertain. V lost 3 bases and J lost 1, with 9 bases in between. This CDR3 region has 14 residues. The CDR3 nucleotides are TGTGCCAGCAGTTTGTCGAGGGTTAACTATGGCTACACCTTC. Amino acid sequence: CASSLSRVNYGYTF.